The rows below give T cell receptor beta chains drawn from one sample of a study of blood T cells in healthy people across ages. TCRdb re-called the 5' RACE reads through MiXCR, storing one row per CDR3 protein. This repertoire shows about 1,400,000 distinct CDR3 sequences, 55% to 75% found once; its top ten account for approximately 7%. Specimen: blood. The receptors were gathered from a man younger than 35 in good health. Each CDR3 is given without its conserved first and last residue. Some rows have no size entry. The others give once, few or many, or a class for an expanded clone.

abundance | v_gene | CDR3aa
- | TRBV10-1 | ASSVNGGTSGEDEQF
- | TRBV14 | ASSQDWSSYGYT
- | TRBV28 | ASQGTRGHT
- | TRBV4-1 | ASSQAAAGEETQY
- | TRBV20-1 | SGTGTNSYEQY
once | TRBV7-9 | ASSVLIGGQRGEQF
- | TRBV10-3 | AISEPSSGGTNEKLF
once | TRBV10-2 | ASSAPPSAGGVDTQY
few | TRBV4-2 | ASSQDLGDEQY
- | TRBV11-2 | ASSLEAGLANYGYT